The present T cell receptor beta chain was sequenced within a study of blood T cell repertoires in COVID-19. Across the study: Nucleic acid was either cDNA or gDNA, and it came from T cells, B-cell-depleted T cells, or PBMCs.

Two negative PCRs, clearance, or symptom resolution had been documented for recovered Cohort 3 donors. Between the trimmed V and J ends, which lost 7 bases and 10 bases, there was a span of 17 bases. Germline V gene data show CDR1 as LNHDA and CDR2 as SQIVND (reference sequence). The CDR3 spans 14 residues. The method was immunoSEQ multiplex PCR; TCRdb's version includes in-frame clones alone and lacks a portion of them. This sample carries hundreds of thousands of clones, around 91% of them seen once, and the ten largest clones take over 8%. The receptor was isolated from a middle-aged woman who had recovered from COVID-19. The chain carries TRBV19 and TRBJ1-6; D is possibly TRBD1 (5 bases). The sequenced sample was PBMCs or T cells enriched from blood (not recorded which). The CDR3 reads CASTTTWGGSPLHF. Here the CDR3 DNA reads TGTGCCAGTACCACTACATGGGGCGGATCACCCCTCCACTTT.